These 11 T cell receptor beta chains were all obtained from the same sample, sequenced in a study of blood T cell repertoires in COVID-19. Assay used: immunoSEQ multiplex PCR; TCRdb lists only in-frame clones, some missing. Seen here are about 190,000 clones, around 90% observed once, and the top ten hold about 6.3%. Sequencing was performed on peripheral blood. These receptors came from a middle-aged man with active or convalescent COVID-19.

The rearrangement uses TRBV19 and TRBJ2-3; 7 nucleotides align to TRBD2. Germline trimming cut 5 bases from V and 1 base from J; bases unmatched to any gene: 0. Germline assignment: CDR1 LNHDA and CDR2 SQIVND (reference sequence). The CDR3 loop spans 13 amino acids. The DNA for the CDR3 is TGTGCCAGTAGTCGGGAGGGCACAGATACGCAGTATTTT. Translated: CASSREGTDTQYF.

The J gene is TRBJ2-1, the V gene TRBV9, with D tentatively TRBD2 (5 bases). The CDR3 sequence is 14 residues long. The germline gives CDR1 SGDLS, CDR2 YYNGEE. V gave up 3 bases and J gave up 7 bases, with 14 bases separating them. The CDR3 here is CASSEGKPGNEQFF. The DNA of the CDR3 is TGTGCCAGCAGCGAGGGCAAACCGGGGAATGAGCAGTTCTTC.

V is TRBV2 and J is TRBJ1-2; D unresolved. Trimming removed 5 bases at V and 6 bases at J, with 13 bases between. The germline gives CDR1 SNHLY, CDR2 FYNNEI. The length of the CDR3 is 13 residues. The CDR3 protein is CASSPTETDGYTF. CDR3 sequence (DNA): TGTGCCAGCAGTCCAACAGAAACGGATGGCTACACCTTC.

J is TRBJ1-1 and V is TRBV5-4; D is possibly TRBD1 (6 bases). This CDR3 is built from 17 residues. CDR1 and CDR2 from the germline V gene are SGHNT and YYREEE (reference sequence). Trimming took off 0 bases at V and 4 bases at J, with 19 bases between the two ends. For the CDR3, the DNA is TGTGCCAGCAGCTTGGCGGTGGCTAGGGGGTCGAGCACTGAAGCTTTCTTT. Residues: CASSLAVARGSSTEAFF.

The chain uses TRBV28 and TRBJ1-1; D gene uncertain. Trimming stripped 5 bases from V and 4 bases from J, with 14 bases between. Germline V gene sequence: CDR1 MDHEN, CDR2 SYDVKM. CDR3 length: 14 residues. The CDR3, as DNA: TGTGCCAGCAGTCTGGCGGCTCGGGGCACTGAAGCTTTCTTT. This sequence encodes CASSLAARGTEAFF.

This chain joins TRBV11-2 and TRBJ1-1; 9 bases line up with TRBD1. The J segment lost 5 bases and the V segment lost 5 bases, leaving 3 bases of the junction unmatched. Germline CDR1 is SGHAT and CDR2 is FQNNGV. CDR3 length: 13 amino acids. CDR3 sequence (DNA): TGTGCCAGCAGCAGCGGGACAGGGACTGAAGCTTTCTTT. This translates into CASSSGTGTEAFF.

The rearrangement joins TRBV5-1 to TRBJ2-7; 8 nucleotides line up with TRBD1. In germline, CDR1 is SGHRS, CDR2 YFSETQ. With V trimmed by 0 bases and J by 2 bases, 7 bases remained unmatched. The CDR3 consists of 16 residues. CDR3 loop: CASSLESADRAYEQYF. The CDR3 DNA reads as TGCGCCAGCAGCTTGGAATCGGCGGACAGGGCCTACGAGCAGTACTTC.

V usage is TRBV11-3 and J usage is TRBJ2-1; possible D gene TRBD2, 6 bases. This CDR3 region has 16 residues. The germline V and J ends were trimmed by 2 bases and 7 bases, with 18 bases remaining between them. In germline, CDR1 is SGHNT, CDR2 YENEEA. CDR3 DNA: TGTGCCAGCAGCTTACGTCCCTGGGACTCGTTGAATGAGCAGTTCTTC. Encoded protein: CASSLRPWDSLNEQFF.

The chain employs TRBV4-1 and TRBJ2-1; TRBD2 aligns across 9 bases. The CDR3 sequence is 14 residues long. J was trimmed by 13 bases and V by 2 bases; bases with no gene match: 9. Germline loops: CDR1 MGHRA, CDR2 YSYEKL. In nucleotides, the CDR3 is TGCGCCAGCAGCCAACCCCGTAGCGGGAGAGATCAGTTCTTC. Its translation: CASSQPRSGRDQFF.

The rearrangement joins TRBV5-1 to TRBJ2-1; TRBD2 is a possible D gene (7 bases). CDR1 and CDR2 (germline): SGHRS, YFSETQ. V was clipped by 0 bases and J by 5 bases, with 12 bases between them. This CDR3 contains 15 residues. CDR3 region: CASSLEGEGHNEQFF. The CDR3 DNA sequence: TGCGCCAGCAGCTTGGAGGGGGAGGGACACAATGAGCAGTTCTTC.

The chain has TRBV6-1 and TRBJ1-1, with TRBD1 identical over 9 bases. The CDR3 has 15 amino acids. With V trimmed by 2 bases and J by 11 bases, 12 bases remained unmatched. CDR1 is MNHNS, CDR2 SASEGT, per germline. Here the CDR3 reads CASSEYGTGLLDAFF. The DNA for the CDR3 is TGTGCCAGCAGTGAATATGGGACAGGGCTCCTCGACGCTTTCTTT.